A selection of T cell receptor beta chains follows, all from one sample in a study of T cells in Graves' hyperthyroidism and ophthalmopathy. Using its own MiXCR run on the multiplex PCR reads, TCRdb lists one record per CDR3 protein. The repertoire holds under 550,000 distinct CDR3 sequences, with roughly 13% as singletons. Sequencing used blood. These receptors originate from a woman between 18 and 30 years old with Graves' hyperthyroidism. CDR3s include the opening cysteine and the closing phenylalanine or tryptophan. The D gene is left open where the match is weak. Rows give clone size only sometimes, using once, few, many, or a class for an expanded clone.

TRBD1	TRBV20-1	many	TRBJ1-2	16	TGCAGTGCTCGAGGCTTCGGACAGGGGGATTCAGGTGGCTACACCTTC	CSARGFGQGDSGGYTF
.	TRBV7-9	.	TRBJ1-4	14	TGTGCCAGCAGCTTCCGACAGGATAGAGAAAAACTGTTTTTT	CASSFRQDREKLFF
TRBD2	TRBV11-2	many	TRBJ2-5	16	TGTGCCAGCAGCTCGGGACTAGCGGGAGGAGGGGAGACCCAGTACTTC	CASSSGLAGGGETQYF
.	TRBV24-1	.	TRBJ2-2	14	TGTGCCACCAGTGATACGCATTTCACCGGGGAGCTGTTTTTT	CATSDTHFTGELFF
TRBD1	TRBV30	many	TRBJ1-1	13	TGTGCCTGGAGGGCACTCCAGGGGGCTGAAGCTTTCTTT	CAWRALQGAEAFF
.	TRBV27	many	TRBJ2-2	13	TGTGCCAGCAGTTTCCGGGACACCGGGGAGCTGTTTTTT	CASSFRDTGELFF
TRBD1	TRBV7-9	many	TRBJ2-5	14	TGTGCCAGCAGCGCGGACAGGGGCAGGGAGACCCAGTACTTC	CASSADRGRETQYF
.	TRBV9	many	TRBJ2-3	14	TGTGCCAGCAGCGTCGGGGGTGTAACAGATACGCAGTATTTT	CASSVGGVTDTQYF
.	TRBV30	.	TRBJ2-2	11	TGTGCCTGGAGGGGGGGCGGGGAGCTGTTTTTT	CAWRGGGELFF
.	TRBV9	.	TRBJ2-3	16	TGTGCCAGCAGCGTAGGTGGAACAGGGAGCACAGATACGCAGTATTTT	CASSVGGTGSTDTQYF
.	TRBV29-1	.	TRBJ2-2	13	TGCAGCGGCCTTAGGCCGAACACCGGGGAGCTGTTTTTT	CSGLRPNTGELFF
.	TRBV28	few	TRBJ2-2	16	TGTGCCAGCACTGTGAATCGGGGCGGATCAGCCGGGGAGCTGTTTTTT	CASTVNRGGSAGELFF
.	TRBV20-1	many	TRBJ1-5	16	TGCAGTGCTAGAGGGGCGCAGGTCTATAGCAATCAGCCCCAGCATTTT	CSARGAQVYSNQPQHF
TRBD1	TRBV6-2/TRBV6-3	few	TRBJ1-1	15	TGTGCCAGCAGTTACCAGGGACAGCGAAACACTGAAGCTTTCTTT	CASSYQGQRNTEAFF
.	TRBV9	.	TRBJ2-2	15	TGTGCCAGCAGCCCAAACCCTAAGTCCCCCGGGGAGCTGTTTTTT	CASSPNPKSPGELFF
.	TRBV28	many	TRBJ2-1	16	TGTGCCAGCAGTTTACGGGGCGATTTAAAATACAATGAGCAGTTCTTC	CASSLRGDLKYNEQFF
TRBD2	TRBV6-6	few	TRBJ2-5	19	TGTGCCAGCAGTTATCGAGGGACTAGCGGGTGGAATACCCAAGAGACCCAGTACTTC	CASSYRGTSGWNTQETQYF
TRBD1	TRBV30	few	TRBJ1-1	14	TGTGCCTGGAGTATCCAGGGGGGGGAGACTGAAGCTTTCTTT	CAWSIQGGETEAFF
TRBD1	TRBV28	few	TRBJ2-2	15	TGTGCCAGCAGTGTCAGGGGGCGTAACACCGGGGAGCTGTTTTTT	CASSVRGRNTGELFF
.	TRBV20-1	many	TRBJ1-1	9	TGCAGTGCTAACCCAGAAGCTTTCTTT	CSANPEAFF
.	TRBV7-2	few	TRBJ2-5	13	TGTGCCAGCAGCTTAGAGGGTCTCCGGACCCAGTACTTC	CASSLEGLRTQYF
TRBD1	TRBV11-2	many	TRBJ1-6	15	TGTGCCAGCAGCTTAGACCGTGTCGACAGGGCTCTCCTCCACTTT	CASSLDRVDRALLHF
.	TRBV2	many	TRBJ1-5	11	TGTGCCAGCAGTGCGAATCAGCCCCAGCATTTT	CASSANQPQHF
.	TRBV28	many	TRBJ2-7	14	TGTGCCAGCAGAGCGCAGGGGACTTTCTACGAGCAGTACTTC	CASRAQGTFYEQYF
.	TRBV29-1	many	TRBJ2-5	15	TGCAGCGTTGATTACCCCCAATACGGACGCGAGACCCAGTACTTC	CSVDYPQYGRETQYF
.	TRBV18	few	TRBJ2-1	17	TGTGCCAGCTCACCAGACGAGACAGAGAGCTCCTACAATGAGCAGTTCTTC	CASSPDETESSYNEQFF
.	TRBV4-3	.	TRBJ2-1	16	TGCGCCAGCAGCCTAGTAGCGGAAAGCTCCTACAATGAGCAGTTCTTC	CASSLVAESSYNEQFF
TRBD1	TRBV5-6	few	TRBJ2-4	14	TGTGCCAGCAGCTTGGGACAGGGAACAAACATTCAGTACTTC	CASSLGQGTNIQYF
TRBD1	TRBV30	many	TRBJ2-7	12	TGTGCCTGGAGCGGACAGGGGACAGAGCAGTACTTC	CAWSGQGTEQYF
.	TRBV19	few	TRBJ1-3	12	TGTGCCACCTCGAACAGCGGAAACACCATATATTTT	CATSNSGNTIYF
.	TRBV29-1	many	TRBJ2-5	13	TGCAGCGTGGTTATGCCTGATTCGGAGACCCAGTACTTC	CSVVMPDSETQYF
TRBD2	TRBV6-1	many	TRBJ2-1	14	TGTGCCAGTTCCCGGACTAGCGGTTACAATGAGCAGTTCTTC	CASSRTSGYNEQFF
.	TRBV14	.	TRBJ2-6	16	TGTGCCAGCAGCCAAGCGGCGACAGCTGGGGCCAACGTCCTGACTTTC	CASSQAATAGANVLTF
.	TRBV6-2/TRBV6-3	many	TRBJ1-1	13	TGTGCCAGCAGTTACGGGGAGAACACTGAAGCTTTCTTT	CASSYGENTEAFF
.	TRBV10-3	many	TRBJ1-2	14	TGTGCCATCAGTGAGTCGGGGGACTACTATGGCTACACCTTC	CAISESGDYYGYTF
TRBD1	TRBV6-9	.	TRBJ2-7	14	TGTGCCAGCAGTTACGGGACAGGGCCGTACGAGCAGTACTTC	CASSYGTGPYEQYF
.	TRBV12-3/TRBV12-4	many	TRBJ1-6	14	TGTGCCAGCAGTTTGAGTTATAATAATTCACCCCTCCACTTT	CASSLSYNNSPLHF
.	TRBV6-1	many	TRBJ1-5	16	TGTGCCAGCAGTGATCTGGGGGGCTATAGCAATCAGCCCCAGCATTTT	CASSDLGGYSNQPQHF
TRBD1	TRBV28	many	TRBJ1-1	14	TGTGCCAGCAGTTTTGGCAGGGGGCGGACTGAAGCTTTCTTT	CASSFGRGRTEAFF
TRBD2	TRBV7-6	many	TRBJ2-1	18	TGTGCCAGCAGCTTAGTGGGCGGGAGGGCCGATTTTTACAATGAGCAGTTCTTC	CASSLVGGRADFYNEQFF
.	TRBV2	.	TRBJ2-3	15	TGTGCCAGCAGTGAAGTCAGGACTAGCACAGATACGCAGTATTTT	CASSEVRTSTDTQYF
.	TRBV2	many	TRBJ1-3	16	TGTGCCAGCAGTGAGATTGAGGTATCCTCTGGAAACACCATATATTTT	CASSEIEVSSGNTIYF
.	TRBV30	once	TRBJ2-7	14	TGTGCCTGGAGTGTACCCGGGGCACTTTACGAGCAGTACTTC	CAWSVPGALYEQYF
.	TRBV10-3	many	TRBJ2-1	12	TGTGCCATCAGTGAGAGGGTCGGAGAGCAGTTCTTC	CAISERVGEQFF
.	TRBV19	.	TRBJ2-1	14	TGTGCCAGTAGTATCCAACCTAGCTCTTATGAGCAGTTCTTC	CASSIQPSSYEQFF
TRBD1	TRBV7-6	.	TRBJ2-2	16	TGTGCCAGCAGCATGAGACCGGGACAGGACTTAAGGGAGCTGTTTTTT	CASSMRPGQDLRELFF
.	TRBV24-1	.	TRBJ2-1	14	TGTGCCACCAGTGATTTAAACGGGAGCAATGAGCAGTTCTTC	CATSDLNGSNEQFF
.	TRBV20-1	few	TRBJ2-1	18	TGCAGTGCTAGAGATCAACTAGGGCCCCCTCGCCGTTACAATGAGCAGTTCTTC	CSARDQLGPPRRYNEQFF
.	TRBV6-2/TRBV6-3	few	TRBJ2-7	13	TGTGCCAGCAATAGGGAGGATTGGTACGAGCAGTACTTC	CASNREDWYEQYF
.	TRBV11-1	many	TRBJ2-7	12	TGTGCCAGCAGCCCCCGTTCCTACGAGCAGTACTTC	CASSPRSYEQYF
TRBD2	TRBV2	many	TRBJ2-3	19	TGTGCCAGCATTTACTCTCCGGGACTAGCGGGAGTAGGGACAGATACGCAGTATTTT	CASIYSPGLAGVGTDTQYF
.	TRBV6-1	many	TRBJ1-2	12	TGTGCCAGCAGTACAGGGACCTATGGCTACACCTTC	CASSTGTYGYTF
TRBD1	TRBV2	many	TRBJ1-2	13	TGTGCCAGCAGCGGGACAGGGGTTGATGGCTACACCTTC	CASSGTGVDGYTF
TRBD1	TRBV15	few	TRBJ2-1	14	TGTGCCACCAGCAGAGCTTCAGGGGGCAATGAGCAGTTCTTC	CATSRASGGNEQFF
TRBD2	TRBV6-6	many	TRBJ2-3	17	TGTGCCAGCAGTTACTCCCCTAGCGGGAGGAGCACAGATACGCAGTATTTT	CASSYSPSGRSTDTQYF